This entry lists 13 T cell receptor beta chains sequenced from one sample in a study of Ad26.COV2.S vaccination and SARS-CoV-2 variants. Indicated treatment: roughly 20 received Ad26.COV2.S at low or high dose, single or two shots; about 5 received placebo; per-sample allocation not given. Specimen acquisition occurred on day 63 following the initial vaccine or placebo injection. This table comes from immunoSEQ multiplex PCR, and its TCRdb copy is limited to in-frame clones, with some not included. The table has more than 300,000 clones, 85% seen once. The sample was peripheral blood, taken in a trial of Ad26.COV2.S vaccine versus placebo. The receptor source for this set is a person aged 18 to 65 who received the Ad26.COV2.S COVID-19 vaccine or a placebo.

The chain joins TRBV5-6 to TRBJ1-4, with 7 bases identical to TRBD1. Losses at the gene ends were 1 base for V and 0 bases for J; bases not matched to a gene: 9. Germline V gene data show CDR1 as SGHDT and CDR2 as YYEEEE. CDR3 length equals 18 residues. For the CDR3, the DNA is TGTGCCAGCAGCTTGAGGCGACAGGGTACCGCAACTAATGAAAAACTGTTTTTT. As protein: CASSLRRQGTATNEKLFF.

The chain has TRBV5-1 and TRBJ2-5; D unresolved. Trimming cost V 4 bases and J 3 bases, with 16 bases left between them. The CDR3 is 15 residues long. Germline CDR1 reads SGHRS; CDR2 reads YFSETQ. This CDR3 is CASSRVGPGEETQYF. CDR3 nucleotide sequence: TGCGCCAGCAGCCGTGTTGGACCTGGGGAAGAGACCCAGTACTTC.

The rearrangement joins TRBV7-8 to TRBJ2-7; 7 nucleotides agree with TRBD2. CDR1 and CDR2 (germline): SGHVS, FQNEAQ. The V and J ends lost 2 bases and 2 bases, in that order; junction bases with no gene match: 9. The CDR3 contains 16 residues. Here the CDR3 reads CASSLKAGLLTYEQYF. The CDR3 nucleotides are TGTGCCAGCAGCTTAAAAGCGGGGCTTTTAACCTACGAGCAGTACTTC.

The chain joins TRBV4-2 to TRBJ1-1; no definite D call. V shed 0 bases and J shed 3 bases, with 14 bases lying between them. Per the germline V gene, CDR1 is LGHNA and CDR2 is YNFKEQ. The CDR3 runs 16 residues. In DNA, the CDR3 is TGTGCCAGCAGCCAAGATACTGGTACTTCAGACACTGAAGCTTTCTTT. Protein product: CASSQDTGTSDTEAFF.

V is TRBV15 and J is TRBJ2-5; D gene ambiguous. CDR1 LNHNV and CDR2 YYDKDF come from the germline V gene (reference sequence). V was pared by 1 base and J by 4 bases, with 16 bases between. The length of the CDR3 is 16 residues. The CDR3 DNA reads as TGTGCCACCAGCAGAGTAATCTCACCCCCCGGAGAGACCCAGTACTTC. It specifies CATSRVISPPGETQYF.

This clone came up once. CDR3 coding DNA: TGCACCAGCAGCCAGACAGGGGAGGGTAGCCAGCCCCAGCATTTT. Translating gives CTSSQTGEGSQPQHF. J is TRBJ1-5 and V is TRBV1; the table's D call, TRBD1, was not checked against the DNA. TRBV1 is a known pseudogene. The CDR3 is 15 residues long.

The J gene is TRBJ1-2, the V gene TRBV24-1; D is undetermined. Germline V CDR1 and CDR2: KGHDR, SFDVKD. CDR3 length equals 12 residues. V lost 7 bases to trimming and J lost 5 bases, with 10 bases between them. The CDR3 loop reads CATSVGEYGYTF. The CDR3 nucleotides read TGTGCCACCAGCGTTGGGGAGTATGGCTACACCTTC.

The V call is TRBV6-4, the J call TRBJ2-2, with TRBD2 as a possible D gene (6 bases). This CDR3 spans 14 amino acids. CDR1 and CDR2 (germline): MRHNA, SNTAGT. V shed 4 bases and J shed 6 bases, with 12 bases lying between them. The CDR3 loop reads CASSADYQAGELFF. CDR3 sequence (DNA): TGTGCCAGCAGTGCGGACTACCAGGCCGGGGAGCTGTTTTTT.

This clone turned up a few times. The V gene is TRBV6-5, the J gene TRBJ2-7; 7 nucleotides agree with TRBD1. Per the germline V gene, CDR1 is MNHEY and CDR2 is SVGAGI. The CDR3 runs 14 residues. V lost 4 bases, J lost 3 bases, and 6 bases stayed unmatched. The CDR3 protein is CASSSPAGGYEQYF. As DNA, the CDR3 is TGTGCCAGCAGTTCCCCGGCAGGGGGCTACGAGCAGTACTTC.

V gene TRBV7-8 combines with J gene TRBJ2-7; no clear D gene. CDR3 length equals 14 residues. Germline CDR1 SGHVS, CDR2 FQNEAQ. Trimming removed 1 base at V and 2 bases at J, with 9 bases between. CDR3 region: CASSLGRLTYEQYF. DNA of the CDR3: TGTGCCAGCAGCTTAGGACGGTTGACCTACGAGCAGTACTTC.

CDR3 residues: CASSTQGFNQPQHF. CDR3 DNA: TGTGCCAGCAGTACACAGGGTTTCAATCAGCCCCAGCATTTT. J is TRBJ1-5 and V is TRBV6-5, with D possibly matching TRBD1 (6 bases). The CDR3 runs to 14 residues. V gave up 5 bases and J gave up 3 bases, with 11 bases separating them. Germline values: CDR1 MNHEY, CDR2 SVGAGI.

The CDR3 nucleotides read TGTGCCAGCAGGCAGATAGGGGACACTGAAGCTTTCTTT. It codes for CASRQIGDTEAFF. The chain joins TRBV9 to TRBJ1-1; perhaps TRBD1 as D (5 bases). CDR3 size: 13 residues. Germline loops: CDR1 SGDLS, CDR2 YYNGEE. V lost 5 bases, J lost 3 bases, and 11 bases lay in between.

The chain combines TRBV28 with TRBJ1-3; D not certain. Trimming left V 3 bases short and J 0 bases short, with 9 bases between. The CDR3 has 15 amino acids. The germline gives CDR1 MDHEN, CDR2 SYDVKM. CDR3 nucleotide sequence: TGTGCCAGCAGTTTGACACCCCGCTCTGGAAACACCATATATTTT. It encodes CASSLTPRSGNTIYF.